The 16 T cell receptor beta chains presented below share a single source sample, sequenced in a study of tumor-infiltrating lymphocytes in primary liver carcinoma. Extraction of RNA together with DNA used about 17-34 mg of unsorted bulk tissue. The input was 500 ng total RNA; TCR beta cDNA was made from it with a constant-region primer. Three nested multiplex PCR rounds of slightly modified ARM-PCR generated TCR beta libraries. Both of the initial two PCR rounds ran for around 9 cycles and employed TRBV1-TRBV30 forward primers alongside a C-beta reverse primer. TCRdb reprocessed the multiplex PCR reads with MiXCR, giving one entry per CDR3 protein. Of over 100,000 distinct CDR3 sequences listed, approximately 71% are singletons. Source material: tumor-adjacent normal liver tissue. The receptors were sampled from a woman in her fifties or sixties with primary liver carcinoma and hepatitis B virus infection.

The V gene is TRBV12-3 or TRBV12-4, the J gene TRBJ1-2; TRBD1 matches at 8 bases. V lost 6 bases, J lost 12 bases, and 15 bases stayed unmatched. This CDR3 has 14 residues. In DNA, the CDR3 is TGTGCCAGCAGGTCACAGGGGGAACCAGGGGGCCACACCTTC. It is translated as CASRSQGEPGGHTF.

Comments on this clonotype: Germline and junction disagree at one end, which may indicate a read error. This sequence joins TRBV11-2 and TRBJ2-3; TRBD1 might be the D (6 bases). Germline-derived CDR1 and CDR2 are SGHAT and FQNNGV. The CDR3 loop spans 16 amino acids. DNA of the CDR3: TGTGCCAACAGCACAGGACAGAGTAGTGGTTCACATACGCAGTATTTT. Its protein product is CANSTGQSSGSHTQYF.

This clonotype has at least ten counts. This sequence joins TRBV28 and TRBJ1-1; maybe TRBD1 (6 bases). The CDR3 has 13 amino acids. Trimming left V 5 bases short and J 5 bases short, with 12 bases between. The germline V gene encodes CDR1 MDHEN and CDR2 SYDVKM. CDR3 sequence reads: CASSDTGRTEAFF. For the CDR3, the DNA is TGTGCCAGCAGTGACACAGGGCGGACTGAAGCTTTCTTT.

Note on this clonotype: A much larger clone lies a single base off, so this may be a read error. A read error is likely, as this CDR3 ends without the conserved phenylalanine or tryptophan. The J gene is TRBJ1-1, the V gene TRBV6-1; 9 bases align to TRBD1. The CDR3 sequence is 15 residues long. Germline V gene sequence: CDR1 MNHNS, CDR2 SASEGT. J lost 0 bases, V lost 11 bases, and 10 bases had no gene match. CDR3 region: CAWFFGQGLNTEAFS. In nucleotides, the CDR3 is TGTGCCTGGTTTTTCGGACAGGGGTTGAACACTGAAGCTTTCTCT.

The CDR3 here is CASEAGLAESETQYF. CDR3 bases: TGTGCCAGCGAGGCGGGACTAGCGGAGAGCGAGACCCAGTACTTC. The chain carries TRBV6-1 and TRBJ2-5; the match to TRBD2 covers 11 bases. V trimming: 8 bases; J trimming: 5 bases; junction bases outside the gene matches: 10. The CDR3 runs 15 residues. CDR1 is MNHNS, CDR2 SASEGT, per germline.

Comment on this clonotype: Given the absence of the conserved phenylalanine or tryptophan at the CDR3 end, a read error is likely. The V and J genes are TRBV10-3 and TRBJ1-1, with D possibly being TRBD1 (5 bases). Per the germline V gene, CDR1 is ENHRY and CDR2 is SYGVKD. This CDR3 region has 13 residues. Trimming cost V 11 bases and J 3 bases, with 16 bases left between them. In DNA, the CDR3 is TGTGCCGCCAATATGGGGGTGGACACTGAAGCTTTCTTA. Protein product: CAANMGVDTEAFL.

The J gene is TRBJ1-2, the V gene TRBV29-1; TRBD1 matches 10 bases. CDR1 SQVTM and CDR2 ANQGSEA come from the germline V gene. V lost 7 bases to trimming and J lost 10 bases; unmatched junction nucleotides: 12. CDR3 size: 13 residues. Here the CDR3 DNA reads TGCAGCGCTGGGGAGCCGGGACAGGGGACCTACACCTTC. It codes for CSAGEPGQGTYTF.

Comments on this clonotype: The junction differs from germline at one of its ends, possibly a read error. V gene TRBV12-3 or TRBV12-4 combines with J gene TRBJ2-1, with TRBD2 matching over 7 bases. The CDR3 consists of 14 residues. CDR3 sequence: CTSSWPGGRNEQFF. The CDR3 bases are TGTACCAGTAGTTGGCCGGGAGGTAGAAATGAGCAGTTCTTC.

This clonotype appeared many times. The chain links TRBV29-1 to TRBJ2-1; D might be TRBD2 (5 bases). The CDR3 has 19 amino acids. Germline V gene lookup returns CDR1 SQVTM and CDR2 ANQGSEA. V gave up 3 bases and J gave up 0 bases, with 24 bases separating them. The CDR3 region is CSVDGVSSRETSSYNEQFF. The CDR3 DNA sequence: TGCAGCGTTGATGGGGTGTCTAGTCGAGAAACTAGCTCCTACAATGAGCAGTTCTTC.

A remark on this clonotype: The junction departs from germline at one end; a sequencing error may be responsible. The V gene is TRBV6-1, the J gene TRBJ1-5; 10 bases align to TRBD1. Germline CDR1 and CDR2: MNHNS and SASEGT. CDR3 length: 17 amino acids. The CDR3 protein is CASIRQGADLRNQSQHF. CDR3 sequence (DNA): TGTGCCAGCATTAGACAGGGGGCGGATCTTCGCAATCAGTCCCAGCATTTT.

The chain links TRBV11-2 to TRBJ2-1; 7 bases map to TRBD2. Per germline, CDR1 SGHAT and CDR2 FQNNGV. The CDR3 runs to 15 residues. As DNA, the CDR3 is TGTACCACTAGCTTAACGCAGCGGGACTACAATGAGCAGTTCTTC. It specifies CTTSLTQRDYNEQFF.

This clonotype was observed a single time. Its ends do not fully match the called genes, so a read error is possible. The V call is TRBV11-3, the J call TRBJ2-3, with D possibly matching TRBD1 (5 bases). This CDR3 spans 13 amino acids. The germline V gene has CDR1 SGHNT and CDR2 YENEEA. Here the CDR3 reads CARSLQGADTQYF. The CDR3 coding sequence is TGTGCCAGGAGCCTGCAGGGTGCAGATACTCAGTATTTT.

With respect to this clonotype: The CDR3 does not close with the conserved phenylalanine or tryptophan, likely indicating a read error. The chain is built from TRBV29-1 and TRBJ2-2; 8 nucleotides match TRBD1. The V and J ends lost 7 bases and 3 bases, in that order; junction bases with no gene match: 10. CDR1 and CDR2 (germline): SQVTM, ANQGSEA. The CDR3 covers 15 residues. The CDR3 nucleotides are TGCAGCGCTGATGCAGGGGGCTCGTACACCGGGGAGCTGTTTTAT. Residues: CSADAGGSYTGELFY.

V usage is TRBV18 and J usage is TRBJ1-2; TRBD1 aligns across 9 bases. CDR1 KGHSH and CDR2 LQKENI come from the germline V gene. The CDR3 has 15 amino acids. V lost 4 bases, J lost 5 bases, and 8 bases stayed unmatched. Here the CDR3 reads CASSLRTGADYGYTF. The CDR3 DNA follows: TGTGCCAGCTCACTAAGGACAGGGGCGGATTATGGCTACACCTTC.

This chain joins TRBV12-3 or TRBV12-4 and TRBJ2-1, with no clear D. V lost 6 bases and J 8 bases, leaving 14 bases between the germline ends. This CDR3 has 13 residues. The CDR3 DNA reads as TGTGCCAGCAGAAGCGCCGTATGCGATGAGCAGTTCTTC. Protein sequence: CASRSAVCDEQFF.

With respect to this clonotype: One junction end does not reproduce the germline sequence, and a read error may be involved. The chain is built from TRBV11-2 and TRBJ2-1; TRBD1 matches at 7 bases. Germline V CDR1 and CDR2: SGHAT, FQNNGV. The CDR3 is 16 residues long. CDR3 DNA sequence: TGTGCCAGCAGCTTGAGGCGACAGGGTATGGTGAATGGGCAGTTCTTC. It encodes CASSLRRQGMVNGQFF.